This T cell receptor (beta chain) was obtained from a study of blood T cell repertoires in COVID-19 (TCRdb year 2020). For context, the study as a whole: Samples covering the acute and convalescent phases of COVID-19 were provided by collaborators in the United States, Italy and Spain. The prospective study material was composed of cDNA or gDNA derived from T cells, B-cell-depleted T cells, or PBMCs. Subjects who had been exposed to COVID-19, were actively infected with it, or had recovered from it provided the deeply sampled blood TCRbeta repertoires that made up the dataset. The repertoires were released in a freely available public database intended as a resource for research on the immune response to SARS-CoV-2. The samples were drawn from the first 160 participants of the ongoing ImmuneRACE study and from 1,200 or so subjects provided by 6 global collaborators. The sample metadata nearly always contained a de-identified subject ID, COVID-19 status, age in years and sex. Where available, HLA class I and class II types were obtained from metadata supplied by the sample provider rather than from assay-based typing.

V is trimmed back by 8 bases and J by 7 bases, and the junction contains 11 bases that no gene match accounts for. The CDR3, from cysteine to phenylalanine, totals 15 residues. Here the CDR3 DNA is all that survives: 45 bases in frame from base 1. According to the germline V gene, CDR1 reads MNHEY and CDR2 reads SVGAGI. Summary of the overall study and its limitations: The amount of clinical and demographic metadata varied by source and participant and was provided uncurated.

On this clone: The clone's antigen remains unknown. No per-base quality is available; no much larger clone lies one base away.

The immunoSEQ Assay, a bias-controlled multiplex PCR, was used to amplify TCRbeta CDR3 regions from genomic DNA. In the source study's methods: Within the assay, amplification of reference gene primers was used to estimate how many nucleated cells each sample contained. To quantify the absolute abundance of each unique TCRbeta CDR3 rearrangement, sequence reads were collapsed and filtered. Productive Simpson clonality was computed per sample as the square root of Simpson's diversity index over productive rearrangements. Drawn from immuneACCESS, this table holds only the in-frame rearrangements with V and J called that TCRdb kept. Clones are partly lost; checked studies trace under half to an unresolved V gene and leave the rest unexplained. Clone size and the V and J calls come from that table; the DNA yielded D and trimming. This sample gives over 70,000 clones in total; approximately 81% of them show up just once. The ten largest make up roughly 9.8% of the sample.

In Seattle, one collaborating source enrolled patients while the infection was active and tracked those patients longitudinally over the course of disease. Whole blood was collected in K2EDTA tubes by collaborating institutions according to the institutions' own protocols. For TCRbeta analysis, collaborators shipped samples in one of three forms: frozen whole blood, isolated PBMCs, or DNA extracted from either of those sample types. The chain was built from TRBV6-5 and TRBJ1-6; the junction holds 7 bases that match TRBD1. The specimen sequenced was peripheral blood. The origin of this receptor is a man aged 60 to 75 with COVID-19, enrolled during active disease. The DNA is as follows: TGTGCCAGCGGCACAACCGGGACAGCCAATTCACCCCTCCACTTT. Its translation is CASGTTGTANSPLHF.